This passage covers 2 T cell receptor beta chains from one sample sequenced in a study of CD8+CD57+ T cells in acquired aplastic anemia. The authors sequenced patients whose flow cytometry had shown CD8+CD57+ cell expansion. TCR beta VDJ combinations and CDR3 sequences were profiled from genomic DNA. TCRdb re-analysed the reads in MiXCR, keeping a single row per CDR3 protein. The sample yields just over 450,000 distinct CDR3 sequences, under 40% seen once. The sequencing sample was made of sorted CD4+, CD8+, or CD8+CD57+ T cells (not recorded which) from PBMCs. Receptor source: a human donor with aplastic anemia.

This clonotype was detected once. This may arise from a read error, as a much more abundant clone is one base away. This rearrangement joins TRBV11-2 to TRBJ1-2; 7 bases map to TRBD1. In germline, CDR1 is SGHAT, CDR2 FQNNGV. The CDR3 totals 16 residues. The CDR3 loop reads CASSLDRAGGNYGCTF. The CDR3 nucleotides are TGTGCCAGCAGCTTAGATCGGGCAGGGGGTAACTATGGCTGCACCTTC.

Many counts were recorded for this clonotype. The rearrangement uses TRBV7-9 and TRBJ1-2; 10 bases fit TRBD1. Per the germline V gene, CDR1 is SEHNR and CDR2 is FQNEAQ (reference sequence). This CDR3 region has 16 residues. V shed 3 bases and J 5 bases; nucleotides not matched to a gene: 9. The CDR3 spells CASSFTSDRGGYGYTF. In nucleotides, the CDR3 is TGTGCCAGCAGCTTTACGTCGGACAGGGGGGGATATGGCTACACCTTC.